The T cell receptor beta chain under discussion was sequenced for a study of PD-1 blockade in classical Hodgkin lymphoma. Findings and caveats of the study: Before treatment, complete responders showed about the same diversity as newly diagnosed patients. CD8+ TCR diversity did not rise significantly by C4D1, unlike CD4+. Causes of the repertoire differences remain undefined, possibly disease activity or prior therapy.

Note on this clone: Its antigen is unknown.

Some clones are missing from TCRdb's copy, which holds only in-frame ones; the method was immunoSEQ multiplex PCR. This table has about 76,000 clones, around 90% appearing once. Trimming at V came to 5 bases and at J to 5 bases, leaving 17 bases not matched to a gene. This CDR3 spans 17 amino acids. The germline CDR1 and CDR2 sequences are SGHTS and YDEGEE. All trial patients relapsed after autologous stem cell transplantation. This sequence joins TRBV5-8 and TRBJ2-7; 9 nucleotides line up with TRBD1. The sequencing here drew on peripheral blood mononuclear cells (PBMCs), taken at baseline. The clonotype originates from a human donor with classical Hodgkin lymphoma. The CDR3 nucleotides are TGTGCCAGCAGTAATGTAAGGCAGGGACAGGGTTCAAACGAGCAGTACTTC. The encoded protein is CASSNVRQGQGSNEQYF.